The rows below give T cell receptor beta chains drawn from one sample of a study of blood T cell repertoires in COVID-19. Sequencing used immunoSEQ multiplex PCR; TCRdb keeps in-frame clones, though not all of them. The table lists about 500,000 clones, 89% of them singletons. The sequencing input was peripheral blood. These receptors came from a man younger than 35 with COVID-19, enrolled during active disease. The CDR3 runs from the conserved cysteine through the conserved F or W. A D gene is named only where the DNA matches it firmly. Part of the rows lack a size; the others show once, few, many or a class for expanded clones.

TRBD1	NA	TRBV9	TRBJ1-2	CASSGTGDGYTF	TGTGCCAGCAGCGGGACAGGGGATGGCTACACCTTC
TRBD2	once	TRBV3-1/TRBV3-2	TRBJ2-5	CASSQDRGTSGETQYF	TGTGCCAGCAGCCAAGACCGGGGGACTAGCGGCGAGACCCAGTACTTC
NA	NA	TRBV24-1	TRBJ2-5	CATEGAQETQYF	TGTGCCACCGAAGGGGCCCAAGAGACCCAGTACTTC
TRBD2	NA	TRBV18	TRBJ2-1	CASSPRLAGGDIQPNEQFF	TGTGCCAGCTCCCCCCGACTAGCGGGAGGGGATATACAACCCAATGAGCAGTTCTTC
NA	NA	TRBV25-1	TRBJ1-3	CASSARVDSGNTIYF	TGTGCCAGCAGTGCCCGGGTTGATTCTGGAAACACCATATATTTT
NA	NA	TRBV27	TRBJ1-4	CASSPRGLTGEKLFF	TGTGCCAGCAGTCCTAGGGGGTTGACGGGCGAAAAACTGTTTTTT
NA	once	TRBV30	TRBJ2-3	CAWSIGSGTQYF	TGTGCCTGGAGTATCGGGAGCGGTACGCAGTATTTT
TRBD2	NA	TRBV10-2	TRBJ2-5	CASSAAGEETQYF	TGCGCCAGCAGTGCGGCGGGGGAAGAGACCCAGTACTTC
NA	NA	TRBV18	TRBJ2-1	CASSPQPIENEQFF	TGTGCCAGCTCACCCCAACCGATTGAGAATGAGCAGTTCTTC
TRBD1	NA	TRBV7-8	TRBJ1-1	CASSFTPTGNYAEAFF	TGTGCCAGCAGCTTCACCCCGACAGGGAATTACGCTGAAGCTTTCTTT
NA	NA	TRBV11-2	TRBJ2-7	CASSRTEIYEQYF	TGTGCCAGCAGCAGGACAGAAATCTACGAGCAGTACTTC
NA	NA	TRBV11-3	TRBJ1-1	CASSLGSQRLAFF	TGTGCCAGCAGCTTAGGCTCCCAGCGACTTGCTTTCTTT
NA	NA	TRBV15	TRBJ2-1	CATGTEGGSYNEQFF	TGTGCCACCGGGACAGAGGGAGGCTCCTACAATGAGCAGTTCTTC
TRBD2	few	TRBV6-2/TRBV6-3	TRBJ2-3	CASSWEGSSTDTQYF	TGTGCCAGCAGTTGGGAGGGGTCGAGCACAGATACGCAGTATTTT
NA	NA	TRBV10-3	TRBJ1-4	CAISESGRGSGKLFF	TGTGCCATCAGTGAGTCTGGCAGGGGCTCCGGAAAACTGTTTTTT
TRBD2	few	TRBV5-1	TRBJ2-3	CASSPSGEGDTQYF	TGCGCCAGCAGCCCTAGCGGGGAGGGAGATACGCAGTATTTT
NA	NA	TRBV7-2	TRBJ2-5	CASSGLGETQYF	TGTGCCAGCAGCGGCCTTGGAGAGACCCAGTACTTC
NA	NA	TRBV12-3/TRBV12-4	TRBJ2-5	CASSLPPGETQYF	TGTGCCAGCAGTTTGCCCCCGGGAGAGACCCAGTACTTC
NA	NA	TRBV6-1	TRBJ1-2	CASSENGGVGYGYTF	TGTGCCAGCAGTGAAAACGGAGGGGTGGGTTATGGCTACACCTTC
NA	NA	TRBV24-1	TRBJ1-5	CATSDRGSANQPQHF	TGTGCCACCAGTGATCGGGGGAGCGCCAATCAGCCCCAGCATTTT
NA	NA	TRBV6-5	TRBJ1-3	CASSPRGLGNTIYF	TGTGCCAGCAGTCCACGGGGACTGGGAAACACCATATATTTT
TRBD1	NA	TRBV19	TRBJ2-3	CASSPDRVSTDTQYF	TGTGCCAGTAGTCCCGACAGGGTTTCGACAGATACGCAGTATTTT
TRBD1	NA	TRBV30	TRBJ2-1	CACSGLTGQVYNEQFF	TGTGCCTGTTCAGGACTGACAGGGCAGGTCTACAATGAGCAGTTCTTC
NA	NA	TRBV7-8	TRBJ1-5	CASSLINSNQPQHF	TGTGCCAGCAGTCTAATCAATAGCAATCAGCCCCAGCATTTT
NA	NA	TRBV4-1	TRBJ1-3	CASSAQVQTTGSGNTIYF	TGCGCCAGCAGCGCCCAAGTACAAACGACAGGCTCTGGAAACACCATATATTTT
TRBD1	once	TRBV28	TRBJ2-2	CASSPRDRLGGELFF	TGTGCCAGCAGCCCCCGGGACAGGTTAGGTGGGGAGCTGTTTTTT
NA	once	TRBV5-4	TRBJ2-7	CASSLVGGGEQYF	TGTGCCAGCAGCTTGGTAGGAGGAGGGGAGCAGTACTTC
TRBD1	once	TRBV11-2	TRBJ1-4	CASGTGTGNEKLFF	TGTGCCAGCGGAACCGGGACAGGGAATGAAAAACTGTTTTTT
TRBD2	NA	TRBV5-6	TRBJ2-5	CASSLHSGRATETQYF	TGTGCCAGCAGCTTGCATAGCGGGAGGGCCACGGAGACCCAGTACTTC
NA	NA	TRBV7-8	TRBJ1-4	CASSSPGATNEKLFF	TGTGCCAGCAGCTCACCGGGGGCAACTAATGAAAAACTGTTTTTT
NA	NA	TRBV7-6	TRBJ2-1	CLGVAIGEQFF	TGTCTTGGAGTGGCTATTGGTGAGCAGTTCTTC
TRBD2	NA	TRBV3-1/TRBV3-2	TRBJ2-1	CASSRTTSAFTYNEQFF	TGTGCCAGCAGCCGAACCACTAGCGCCTTCACCTACAATGAGCAGTTCTTC
TRBD1	NA	TRBV25-1	TRBJ2-1	CANQRRLWGQGITDEQFF	TGTGCCAACCAAAGAAGGCTTTGGGGACAGGGTATCACGGATGAGCAGTTCTTC
TRBD2	NA	TRBV27	TRBJ2-1	CASSSGLARYNEQFF	TGTGCCAGCAGTTCTGGACTAGCGAGGTACAATGAGCAGTTCTTC
NA	NA	TRBV2	TRBJ2-3	CASISWDSPATDTQYF	TGTGCCAGCATTTCTTGGGACTCCCCCGCGACAGATACGCAGTATTTT
TRBD1	once	TRBV9	TRBJ1-6	CASSATGNPYSPLHF	TGTGCCAGCAGCGCGACAGGGAATCCCTATTCACCCCTCCACTTT
TRBD1	NA	TRBV6-5	TRBJ1-6	CASSLNRGGDSPLHF	TGTGCCAGCAGTTTGAACAGGGGGGGTGATTCACCCCTCCACTTT
NA	NA	TRBV24-1	TRBJ1-4	CATSEETEATNEKLFF	TGTGCCACCAGTGAGGAGACAGAAGCAACTAATGAAAAACTGTTTTTT
NA	few	TRBV9	TRBJ2-5	CASSANEETQYF	TGTGCCAGCAGCGCCAATGAAGAGACCCAGTACTTC